Below, one T cell receptor beta chain is given with its context. These data are taken from a study of Graves' ophthalmopathy and Graves' hyperthyroidism. Amplified TCR beta CDR3 regions were obtained using RNA transcripts as template. The authors performed first-round RT-PCR with HTBI primers and then a second-round multiplex PCR. TCRdb called the multiplex PCR reads again in MiXCR, with one record for every CDR3 protein. The sample holds over a million distinct CDR3 sequences, 35% to 45% seen once. The V gene's germline CDR1 is MNHEY and CDR2 SVGEGT. The CDR3 is 17 residues long. V was cut by 4 bases and J by 8 bases, with 23 bases left in between.

The sequence derives from an adult man with Graves' hyperthyroidism. The rearrangement joins TRBV6-2 or TRBV6-3 to TRBJ1-4, with D perhaps TRBD1 (6 bases). Sequenced material: peripheral blood or thyroid tissue (not recorded which). The DNA of the CDR3 is TGTGCCAGCAGTTTGGCGGGGGCCCAAAGGAAAGGAGAAAAACTGTTTTTT. This codes for CASSLAGAQRKGEKLFF.